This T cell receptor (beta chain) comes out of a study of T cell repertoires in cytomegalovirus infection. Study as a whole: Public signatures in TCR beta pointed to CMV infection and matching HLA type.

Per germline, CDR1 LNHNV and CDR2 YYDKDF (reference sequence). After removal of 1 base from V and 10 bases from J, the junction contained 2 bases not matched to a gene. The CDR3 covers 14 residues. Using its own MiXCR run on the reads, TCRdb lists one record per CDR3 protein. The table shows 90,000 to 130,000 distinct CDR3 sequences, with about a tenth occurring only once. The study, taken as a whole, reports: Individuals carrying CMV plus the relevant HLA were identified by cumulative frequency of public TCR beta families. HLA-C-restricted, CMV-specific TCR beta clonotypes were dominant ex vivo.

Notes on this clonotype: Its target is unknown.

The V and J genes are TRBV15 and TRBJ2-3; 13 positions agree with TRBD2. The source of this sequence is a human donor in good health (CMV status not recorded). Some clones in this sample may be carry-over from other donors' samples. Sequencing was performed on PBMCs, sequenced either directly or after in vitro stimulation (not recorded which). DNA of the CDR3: TGTGCCACCAGCAGAGGGGGACTAGCGGGGTCGCAGTATTTT. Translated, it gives CATSRGGLAGSQYF.